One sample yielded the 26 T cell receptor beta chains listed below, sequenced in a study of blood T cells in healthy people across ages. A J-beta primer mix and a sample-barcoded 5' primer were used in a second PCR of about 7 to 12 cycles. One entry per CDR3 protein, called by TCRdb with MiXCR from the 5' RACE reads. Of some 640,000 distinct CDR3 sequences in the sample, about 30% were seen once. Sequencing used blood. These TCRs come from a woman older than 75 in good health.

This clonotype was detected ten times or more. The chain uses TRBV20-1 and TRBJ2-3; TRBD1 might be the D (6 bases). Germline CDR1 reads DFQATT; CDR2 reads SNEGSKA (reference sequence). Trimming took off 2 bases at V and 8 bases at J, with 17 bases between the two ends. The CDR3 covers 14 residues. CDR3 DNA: TGCAGTGCTAGATTAGGGGGAACTGCAGGTACGCAGTATTTT. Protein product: CSARLGGTAGTQYF.

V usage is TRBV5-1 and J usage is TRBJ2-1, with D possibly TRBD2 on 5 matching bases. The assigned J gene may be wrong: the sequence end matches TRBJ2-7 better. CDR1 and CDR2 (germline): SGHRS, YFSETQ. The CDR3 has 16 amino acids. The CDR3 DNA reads TGCGCCAGCAGCATGGCAGGCGAGGGCTCCTACAATGAGCAGTACTTC. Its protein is CASSMAGEGSYNEQYF.

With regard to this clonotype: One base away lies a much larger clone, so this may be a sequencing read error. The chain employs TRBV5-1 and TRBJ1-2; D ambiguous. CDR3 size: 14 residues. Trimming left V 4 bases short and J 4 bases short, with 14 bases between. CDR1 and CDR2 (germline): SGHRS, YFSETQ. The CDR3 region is CASSEAGDPYGYTF. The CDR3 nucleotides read TGCGCCAGCAGCGAGGCCGGCGACCCCTATGGCTACACCTTC.

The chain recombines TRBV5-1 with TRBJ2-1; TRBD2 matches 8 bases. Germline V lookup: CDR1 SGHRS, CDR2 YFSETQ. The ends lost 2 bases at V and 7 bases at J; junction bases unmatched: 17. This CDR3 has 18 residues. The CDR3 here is CASSFGTRRGRGLNEQFF. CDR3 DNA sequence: TGCGCCAGCAGCTTCGGGACTAGACGTGGGAGGGGATTGAATGAGCAGTTCTTC.

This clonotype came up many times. For the CDR3, the DNA is TGTGCCAGCAGCCCACACAGGGTAGGACAGCCCCAGCATTTT. Residues: CASSPHRVGQPQHF. The chain recombines TRBV7-9 with TRBJ1-5, with D possibly being TRBD1 (6 bases). V shed 5 bases and J shed 7 bases, with 15 bases lying between them. The germline V gene has CDR1 SEHNR and CDR2 FQNEAQ (reference sequence). This CDR3 has 14 amino acids.

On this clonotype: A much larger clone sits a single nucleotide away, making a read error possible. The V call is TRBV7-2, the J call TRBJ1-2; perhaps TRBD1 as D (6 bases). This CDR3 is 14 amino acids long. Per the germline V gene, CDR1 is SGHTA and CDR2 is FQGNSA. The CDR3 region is CASSLTKGGYGHTF. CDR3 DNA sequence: TGTGCCAGCAGCTTAACGAAGGGGGGATATGGCCACACCTTC.

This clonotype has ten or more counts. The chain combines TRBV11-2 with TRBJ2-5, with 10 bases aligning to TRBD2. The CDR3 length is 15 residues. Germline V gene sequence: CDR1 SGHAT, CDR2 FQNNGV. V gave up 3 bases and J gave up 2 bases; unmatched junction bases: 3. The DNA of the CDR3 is TGTGCCAGCAGCTTCTTTAGCGGGGGGCAAGAGACCCAGTACTTC. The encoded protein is CASSFFSGGQETQYF.

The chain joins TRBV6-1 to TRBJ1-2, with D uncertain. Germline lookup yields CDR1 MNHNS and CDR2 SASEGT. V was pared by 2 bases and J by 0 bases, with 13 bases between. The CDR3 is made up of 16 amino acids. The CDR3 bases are TGTGCCAGCAGTGAAATGTCCACACTTTCTAACTATGGCTACACCTTC. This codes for CASSEMSTLSNYGYTF.

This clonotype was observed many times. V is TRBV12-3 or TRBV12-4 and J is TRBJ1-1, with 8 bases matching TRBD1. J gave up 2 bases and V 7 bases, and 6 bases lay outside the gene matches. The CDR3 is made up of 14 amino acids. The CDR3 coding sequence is TGTGCCAGCATTTGGACAGGGTCTAACACTGAAGCTTTCTTT. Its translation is CASIWTGSNTEAFF.

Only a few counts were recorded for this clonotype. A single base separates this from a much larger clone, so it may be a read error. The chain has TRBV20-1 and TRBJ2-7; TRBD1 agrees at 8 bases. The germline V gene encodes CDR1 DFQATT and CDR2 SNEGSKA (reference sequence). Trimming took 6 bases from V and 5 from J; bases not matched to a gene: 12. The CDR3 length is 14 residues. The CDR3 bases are TGCAGTGCCGTTCTGAGACAGGGGAGCCACGAGCAGTACTTC. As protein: CSAVLRQGSHEQYF.

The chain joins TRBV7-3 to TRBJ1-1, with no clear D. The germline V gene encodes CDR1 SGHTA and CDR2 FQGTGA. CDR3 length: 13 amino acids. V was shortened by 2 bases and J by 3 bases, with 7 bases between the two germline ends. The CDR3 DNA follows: TGTGCCAGCAGCTTAGAGAGATACACTGAAGCTTTCTTT. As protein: CASSLERYTEAFF.

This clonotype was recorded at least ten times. The CDR3 loop is CSARGANSYNEQFF. CDR3 in DNA: TGCAGTGCTCGGGGGGCGAACTCCTACAATGAGCAGTTCTTC. The rearrangement uses TRBV20-1 and TRBJ2-1, with a possible D match to TRBD2 (7 bases). CDR1 is DFQATT, CDR2 SNEGSKA, per germline (reference sequence). The CDR3 consists of 14 residues. Trimming left V 5 bases short and J 0 bases short, with 11 bases between.

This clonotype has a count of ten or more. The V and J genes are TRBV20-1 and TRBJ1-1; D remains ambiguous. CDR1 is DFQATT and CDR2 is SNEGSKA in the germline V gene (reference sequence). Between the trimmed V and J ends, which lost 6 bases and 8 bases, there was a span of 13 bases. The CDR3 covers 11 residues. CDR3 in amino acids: CSAAGPREAFF. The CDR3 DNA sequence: TGCAGTGCAGCCGGGCCCCGCGAAGCTTTCTTT.

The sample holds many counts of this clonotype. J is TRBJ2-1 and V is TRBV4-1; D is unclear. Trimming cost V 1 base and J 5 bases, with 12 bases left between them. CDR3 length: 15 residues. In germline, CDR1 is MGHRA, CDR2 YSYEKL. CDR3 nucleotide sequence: TGCGCCAGCAGCCAAGCGCGTAAAAGGGACAATGAGCAGTTCTTC. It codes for CASSQARKRDNEQFF.

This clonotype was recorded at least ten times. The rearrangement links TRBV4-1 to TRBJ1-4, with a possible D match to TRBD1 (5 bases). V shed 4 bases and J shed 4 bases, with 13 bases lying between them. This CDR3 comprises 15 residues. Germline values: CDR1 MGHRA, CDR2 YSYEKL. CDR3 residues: CASSPDGGGNEKLFF. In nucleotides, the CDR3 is TGCGCCAGCAGCCCGGACGGTGGGGGTAATGAAAAACTGTTTTTT.

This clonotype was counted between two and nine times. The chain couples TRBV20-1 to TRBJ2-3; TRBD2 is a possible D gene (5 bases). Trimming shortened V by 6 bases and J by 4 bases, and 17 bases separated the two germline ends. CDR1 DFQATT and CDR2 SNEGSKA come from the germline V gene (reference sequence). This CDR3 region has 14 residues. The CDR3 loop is CSAQSSGGSDTQYF. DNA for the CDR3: TGCAGTGCCCAGTCCAGCGGCGGTTCAGATACGCAGTATTTT.

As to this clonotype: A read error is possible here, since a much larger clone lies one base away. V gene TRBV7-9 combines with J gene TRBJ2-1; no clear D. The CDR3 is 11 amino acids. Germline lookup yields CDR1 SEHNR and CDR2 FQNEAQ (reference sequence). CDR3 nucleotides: TGTGCCGGCAGCCCACGGAATGAGCAGTTCTTC. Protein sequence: CAGSPRNEQFF.

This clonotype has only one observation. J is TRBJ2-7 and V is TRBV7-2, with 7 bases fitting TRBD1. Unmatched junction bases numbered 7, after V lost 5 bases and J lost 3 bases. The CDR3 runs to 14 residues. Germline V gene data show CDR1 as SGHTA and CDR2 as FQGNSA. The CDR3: CASSPTGANYEQYF. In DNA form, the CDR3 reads TGTGCCAGCAGCCCAACAGGGGCCAACTACGAGCAGTACTTC.

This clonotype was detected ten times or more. The CDR3 DNA is TGTGCCAGCAGCTTGAGTGAAGCGGGGGATATAGATACGCAGTATTTT. It is translated as CASSLSEAGDIDTQYF. V is TRBV11-2 and J is TRBJ2-3, with TRBD2 identical over 8 bases. Germline V gene data show CDR1 as SGHAT and CDR2 as FQNNGV. J lost 5 bases, V lost 3 bases, and 10 bases had no gene match. The CDR3 runs to 16 residues.

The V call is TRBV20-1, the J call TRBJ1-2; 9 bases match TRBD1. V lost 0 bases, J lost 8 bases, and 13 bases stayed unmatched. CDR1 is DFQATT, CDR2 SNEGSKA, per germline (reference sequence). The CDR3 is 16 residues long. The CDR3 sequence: CSARDLILGTGKGYTF. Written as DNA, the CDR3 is TGCAGTGCTAGAGATCTGATCCTGGGGACAGGGAAGGGCTACACCTTC.

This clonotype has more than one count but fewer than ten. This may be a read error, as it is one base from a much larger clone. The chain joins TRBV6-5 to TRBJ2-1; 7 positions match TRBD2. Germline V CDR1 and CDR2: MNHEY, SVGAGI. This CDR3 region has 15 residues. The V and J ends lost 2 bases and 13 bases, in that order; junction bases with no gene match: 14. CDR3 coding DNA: TGTGCCAGCAGTTACGACGGACTAGAAACAGAGACCCAGTTCTTC. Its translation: CASSYDGLETETQFF.

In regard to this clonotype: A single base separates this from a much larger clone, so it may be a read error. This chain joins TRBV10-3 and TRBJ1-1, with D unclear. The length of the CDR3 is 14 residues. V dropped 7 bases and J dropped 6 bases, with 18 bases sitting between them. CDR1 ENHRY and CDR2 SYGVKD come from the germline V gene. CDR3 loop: CAIKAERDNAEAFF. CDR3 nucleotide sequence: TGTGCCATCAAGGCAGAGAGAGATAACGCTGAAGCTTTCTTT.

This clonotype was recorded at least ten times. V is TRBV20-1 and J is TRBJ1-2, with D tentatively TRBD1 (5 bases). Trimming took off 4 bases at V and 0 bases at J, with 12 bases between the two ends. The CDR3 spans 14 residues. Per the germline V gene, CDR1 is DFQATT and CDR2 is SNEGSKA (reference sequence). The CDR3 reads CSATEGVANYGYTF. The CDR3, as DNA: TGCAGTGCTACCGAAGGGGTGGCTAACTATGGCTACACCTTC.

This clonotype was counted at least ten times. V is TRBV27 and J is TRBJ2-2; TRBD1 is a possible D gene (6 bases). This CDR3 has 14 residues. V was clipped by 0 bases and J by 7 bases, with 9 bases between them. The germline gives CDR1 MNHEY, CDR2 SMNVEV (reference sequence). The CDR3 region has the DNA TGTGCCAGCAGTTTATCGTGGGGGCTCGGGGAGCTGTTTTTT. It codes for CASSLSWGLGELFF.

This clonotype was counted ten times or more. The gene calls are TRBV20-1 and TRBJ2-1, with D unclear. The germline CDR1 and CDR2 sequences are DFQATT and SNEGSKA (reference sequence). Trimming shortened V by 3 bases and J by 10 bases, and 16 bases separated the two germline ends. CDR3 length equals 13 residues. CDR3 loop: CSASARLIGEQFF. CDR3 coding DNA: TGCAGTGCTAGCGCCCGATTAATCGGAGAGCAGTTCTTC.

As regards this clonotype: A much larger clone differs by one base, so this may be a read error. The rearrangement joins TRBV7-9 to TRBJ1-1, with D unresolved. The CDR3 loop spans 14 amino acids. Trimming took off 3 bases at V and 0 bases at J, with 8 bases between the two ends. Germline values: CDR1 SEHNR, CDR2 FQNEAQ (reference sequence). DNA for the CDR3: TGTGCCAGCAGCTTTGGGTGGGTGAACACTGAAGCTTTCTTT. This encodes CASSFGWVNTEAFF.